This entry describes one TCR beta chain. Germline loops: CDR1 GTSNPN, CDR2 SVGIG (reference sequence). V was shortened by 1 base and J by 5 bases, with 11 bases between the two germline ends. CDR3 size: 13 residues. This sample is drawn from a study of blood T cell repertoires in COVID-19. Study-level information: Donors in the United States, Italy and Spain gave samples during acute or convalescent COVID-19. PBMCs, B-cell-depleted T cells, or T cells were the source of the cDNA or gDNA that made up the material.

Recruitment covered over 20 US areas and drew participants whose ages spanned about 18 to 95 years. Donors in Cohort 3 who had recovered were those with two negative PCRs, healthcare professional clearance, or resolution of their symptoms. TCRdb's table, derived via immunoSEQ multiplex PCR, lists solely in-frame clones and lacks some. The sample includes about 380,000 clones, approximately 87% of them seen just once. The receptor was isolated from a man aged 30-40 years who had recovered from COVID-19. The chain recombines TRBV30 with TRBJ1-2; D unresolved. Sequencing was carried out using PBMCs or T cells enriched from blood (not recorded which). The CDR3 bases are TGTGCCTGGAGTGCCGGGTCCATATATGGCTACACCTTC. It is translated as CAWSAGSIYGYTF.